A single sample gave rise to the 18 T cell receptor beta chains below, sequenced in a study of post-analysis software for immune sequencing data. Study findings and constraints: Patients carried four or five TRBV segments more frequently than controls did, and TRBV5-6, TRBV5-1 and TRBV20-1 were among them.

These receptors have no identified antigens. The TCR beta cDNA libraries contained unique molecular identifiers. From the PCR reads, TCRdb called clonotypes with MiXCR, one entry per CDR3 protein. Of hundreds of thousands of distinct CDR3 sequences detected, 30% to 45% appear once; the ten largest clones hold roughly 12%. Specimen: blood. These receptor sequences come from a girl between 10 and 17 years old with multiple sclerosis.

In its sample, this clonotype was seen a few times. This chain's CDR3 is CSALHDNYGYTF. The CDR3, as DNA: TGCAGCGCCTTACACGATAACTATGGCTACACCTTC. V is TRBV20-1 and J is TRBJ1-2; unclear D gene. Germline CDR1 DFQATT, CDR2 SNEGSKA (reference sequence). The CDR3 covers 12 residues.

CDR3 DNA sequence: TGTGCCAGCACCAGGTCGGTGAATAGCAATCAGCCCCAGCATTTT. Residues: CASTRSVNSNQPQHF. The V call is TRBV6-2 or TRBV6-3, the J call TRBJ1-5, with no clear D. The CDR3 covers 15 residues. The germline V and J ends were trimmed by 7 bases and 0 bases, with 13 bases remaining between them. CDR1 is MNHEY, CDR2 SVGEGT, per germline.

The V gene is TRBV29-1, the J gene TRBJ2-1; the match to TRBD2 covers 7 bases. The CDR3 length is 14 residues. J gave up 3 bases and V 3 bases, and 5 bases lay outside the gene matches. The germline V gene has CDR1 SQVTM and CDR2 ANQGSEA. For the CDR3, the DNA is TGCAGCGTTGAGGCGGGGGATAGCTACAATGAGCAGTTCTTC. This translates into CSVEAGDSYNEQFF.

The chain has TRBV29-1 and TRBJ2-1, with D possibly being TRBD1 or TRBD2 (6 bases each). V was trimmed by 7 bases and J by 6 bases, leaving 19 bases between them. The CDR3 is made up of 14 amino acids. The germline CDR1 and CDR2 sequences are SQVTM and ANQGSEA. Written as DNA, the CDR3 is TGCAGCGGGGGGAGGCCAGGGGATCTCAATGAGCAGTTCTTC. Translating it yields CSGGRPGDLNEQFF.

This sequence joins TRBV9 and TRBJ2-1; TRBD1 might be the D (7 bases). The CDR3 sequence is 14 residues long. CDR1 is SGDLS and CDR2 is YYNGEE in the germline V gene. Trimming shortened V by 4 bases and J by 7 bases, and 15 bases separated the two germline ends. The CDR3 is CASSSQGGQNEQFF. In DNA, the CDR3 is TGTGCCAGCAGCTCCCAGGGGGGCCAGAATGAGCAGTTCTTC.

As for this clonotype: One end of the junction fails to match germline, which may point to a read error. This sequence joins TRBV7-9 and TRBJ2-5; 8 bases map to TRBD1. CDR1 SEHNR and CDR2 FQNEAQ come from the germline V gene (reference sequence). The length of the CDR3 is 18 residues. The CDR3 here is CTSSLAGTGGSLQETQYF. The CDR3 DNA is TGTACCAGCAGCTTAGCCGGGACAGGTGGAAGTCTGCAAGAGACCCAGTACTTC.

The chain employs TRBV6-6 and TRBJ1-2; 7 bases agree with TRBD1. This CDR3 is built from 13 residues. J lost 4 bases, V lost 7 bases, and 6 bases had no gene match. Looked up from germline, CDR1 is MNHNY and CDR2 is SVGAGI (reference sequence). In DNA, the CDR3 is TGTGCCAGCACCTCAGGGGGGGTCTATGGCTACACCTTC. Translated: CASTSGGVYGYTF.

This clonotype was counted a few times. The chain is built from TRBV7-2 and TRBJ2-5, with 11 bases identical to TRBD2. The CDR3 totals 16 residues. V shed 4 bases and J 0 bases; nucleotides not matched to a gene: 4. Germline lookup yields CDR1 SGHTA and CDR2 FQGNSA. The CDR3 nucleotides read TGTGCCAGCAGCTCACTAGCGGGGGCAGACCAAGAGACCCAGTACTTC. Its translation is CASSSLAGADQETQYF. Combining the CDR3 with reference TRBV7-2 and TRBJ2-5 gives the whole variable domain GAGVSQSPSNKVTEKGKDVELRCDPISGHTALYWYRQSLGQGLEFLIYFQGNSAPDKSGLPSDRFSAERTGGSVSTLTIQRTQQEDSAVYLCASSSLAGADQETQYFGPGTRLLVL.

This clonotype was observed a few times. This chain uses TRBV29-1 with TRBJ2-5; 8 bases map to TRBD1. V lost 3 bases to trimming and J lost 5 bases; unmatched junction nucleotides: 2. CDR1 is SQVTM, CDR2 ANQGSEA, per germline. This CDR3 has 12 amino acids. The DNA for the CDR3 is TGCAGCGTTGAGTACAGGGGGGAGACCCAGTACTTC. It codes for CSVEYRGETQYF.

The chain employs TRBV7-2 and TRBJ1-1; 11 positions agree with TRBD1. The CDR3 contains 16 residues. CDR1 is SGHTA and CDR2 is FQGNSA in the germline V gene. V shed 0 bases and J 4 bases; nucleotides not matched to a gene: 4. The CDR3 reads CASSLASGQGATEAFF. The DNA for the CDR3 is TGTGCCAGCAGCTTAGCCTCTGGACAGGGGGCCACTGAAGCTTTCTTT.

In this sample, this clonotype turned up a few times. The rearrangement joins TRBV7-9 to TRBJ1-2, with D possibly being TRBD1 (5 bases). The V end was cut by 1 base, the J end by 8 bases, with 14 bases between. The CDR3 sequence is 14 residues long. The germline CDR1 and CDR2 sequences are SEHNR and FQNEAQ (reference sequence). CDR3 residues: CASSLDAEGYGYTF. DNA of the CDR3: TGTGCCAGCAGCTTAGATGCAGAGGGGTACGGCTACACCTTC.

The rearrangement uses TRBV4-2 and TRBJ2-1, with D tentatively TRBD1 or TRBD2 (5 bases each). V was shortened by 2 bases and J by 4 bases, with 9 bases between the two germline ends. Germline V gene lookup returns CDR1 LGHNA and CDR2 YNFKEQ. This CDR3 is 14 amino acids long. The CDR3 region has the DNA TGTGCCAGCAGCCAAACGGGACCTTACAATGAGCAGTTCTTC. It yields the protein CASSQTGPYNEQFF.

This clonotype was counted only a few times. The V gene is TRBV7-2, the J gene TRBJ2-5; TRBD2 might be the D (5 bases). Germline CDR1 is SGHTA and CDR2 is FQGNSA. CDR3 length equals 15 residues. V lost 3 bases, J lost 1 base, and 12 bases lay in between. The CDR3 sequence: CASSFMTTTQETQYF. The CDR3 DNA reads TGTGCCAGCAGCTTCATGACTACGACCCAAGAGACCCAGTACTTC.

There are a few counts of this clonotype. The chain links TRBV18 to TRBJ2-1; no reliable D call. The CDR3 runs 14 residues. Germline CDR1 reads KGHSH; CDR2 reads LQKENI. Deletions cut 4 bases from V and 2 bases from J, with 9 bases between. The CDR3 DNA follows: TGTGCCAGCTCACAGGCTAGAACCTACAATGAGCAGTTCTTC. Its protein product is CASSQARTYNEQFF. The complete variable domain, with remaining parts taken from reference TRBV18 and TRBJ2-1, reads NAGVMQNPRHLVRRRGQEARLRCSPMKGHSHVYWYRQLPEEGLKFMVYLQKENIIDESGMPKERFSAEFPKEGPSILRIQQVVRGDSAAYFCASSQARTYNEQFFGPGTRLTVL.

The chain has TRBV28 and TRBJ2-7; weak D call: TRBD1 (6 bases). The length of the CDR3 is 14 residues. CDR1 and CDR2 from the germline V gene are MDHEN and SYDVKM. V dropped 5 bases and J dropped 2 bases, with 13 bases sitting between them. Here the CDR3 DNA reads TGTGCCAGCAGTCAAGGACAGTGGGCCTACGAGCAGTACTTC. Its protein is CASSQGQWAYEQYF.

This clonotype was seen a single time. The V and J genes are TRBV5-1 and TRBJ1-2; possibly TRBD1 for D (6 bases). The CDR3 totals 14 residues. Trimming shortened V by 2 bases and J by 4 bases, and 12 bases separated the two germline ends. CDR1 and CDR2 from the germline V gene are SGHRS and YFSETQ. The CDR3 protein is CASSFGGGGYGYTF. CDR3 coding DNA: TGCGCCAGCAGCTTCGGGGGCGGCGGCTATGGCTACACCTTC.

On this clonotype: The junction departs from germline at one end; a sequencing error may be responsible. The V call is TRBV6-5, the J call TRBJ2-7, with D perhaps TRBD1 or TRBD2 (6 bases each). The germline CDR1 and CDR2 sequences are MNHEY and SVGAGI. The CDR3 is made up of 13 amino acids. The DNA for the CDR3 is TGTGCCAGCACTGACCCAAGGGGGGAGACCCAGTGCTTC. Its protein is CASTDPRGETQCF.

This clonotype was observed once. The rearrangement uses TRBV4-2 and TRBJ2-2; TRBD2 matches 12 bases. The germline V gene has CDR1 LGHNA and CDR2 YNFKEQ. V lost 4 bases to trimming and J lost 4 bases; unmatched junction nucleotides: 7. There are 17 residues in the CDR3. The chain's CDR3 is CASSPLAGGPATGELFF. The CDR3, as DNA: TGTGCCAGCAGCCCCCTAGCGGGGGGGCCAGCCACCGGGGAGCTGTTTTTT.